The 4 T cell receptor beta chains below all came from one sample that was sequenced in a study of T cell repertoires in cytomegalovirus infection. One entry per CDR3 protein results from TCRdb running MiXCR on the reads. Seen here are 400,000 or so distinct CDR3 sequences, 30% to 40% observed once, and the top ten hold roughly an eighth. The sequenced sample consisted of PBMCs. The source is a human donor in good health (CMV status not recorded). Some clones in this sample may be carry-over from other donors' samples.

In this sample, this clonotype turned up a few times. V usage is TRBV19 and J usage is TRBJ2-2, with unresolved D. The V gene lost 5 bases and the J gene lost 8 bases, with 18 bases spanning the gap. Germline V CDR1 and CDR2: LNHDA, SQIVND (reference sequence). The CDR3 spans 15 residues. The CDR3 spells CASSSHRLTGGELFF. The CDR3 DNA sequence: TGTGCCAGTAGTTCCCACCGACTCACCGGAGGGGAGCTGTTTTTT.

A note on this clonotype: This may arise from a read error, as a much more abundant clone is one base away. DNA for the CDR3: TGTGCCAGCAGCCCAGGGGCGACTGAAGATTTCTTT. This encodes CASSPGATEDFF. J is TRBJ1-1 and V is TRBV7-2; perhaps TRBD1 as D (6 bases). This CDR3 has 12 residues. Germline lookup yields CDR1 SGHTA and CDR2 FQGNSA. Complete variable domain (other parts from reference TRBV7-2 and TRBJ1-1): GAGVSQSPSNKVTEKGKDVELRCDPISGHTALYWYRQSLGQGLEFLIYFQGNSAPDKSGLPSDRFSAERTGGSVSTLTIQRTQQEDSAVYLCASSPGATEDFFGQGTRLTVV.

The chain combines TRBV20-1 with TRBJ2-7, with TRBD1 matching 7 bases. The CDR3 length is 16 residues. The germline V gene has CDR1 DFQATT and CDR2 SNEGSKA (reference sequence). The ends lost 3 bases at V and 3 bases at J; junction bases unmatched: 14. CDR3 in amino acids: CSARVRGQPLFYEQYF. In DNA form, the CDR3 reads TGCAGTGCTAGGGTGAGGGGGCAACCCCTCTTCTACGAGCAGTACTTC.

The count of this clonotype is one. The chain couples TRBV28 to TRBJ2-1, with 9 bases matching TRBD1. Trimming cost V 2 bases and J 4 bases; bases outside gene matches: 9. This CDR3 comprises 17 residues. CDR1 is MDHEN and CDR2 is SYDVKM in the germline V gene. CDR3 in DNA: TGTGCCAGCAGTTTAGATCCGGGACAGGGCTTGTACAATGAGCAGTTCTTC. Its translation: CASSLDPGQGLYNEQFF.